Below, 3 T cell receptor beta chains from the same sample are listed, as sequenced in a study of T cell changes during pregnancy in multiple sclerosis. The data were produced by immunoSEQ multiplex PCR, yet TCRdb's version contains in-frame clones alone and is incomplete. The data show approximately 98,000 clones, with approximately 90% seen just once and roughly 2.3% held by the top ten. The sequencing used peripheral blood, collected after pregnancy. The source is a female donor in good health, enrolled as a control in a pregnancy study.

The rearrangement joins TRBV15 to TRBJ1-4; D is perhaps TRBD1 (5 bases). CDR1 LNHNV and CDR2 YYDKDF come from the germline V gene (reference sequence). The V end lost 0 bases, the J end lost 2 bases, and 7 bases lay between the germline ends. CDR3 length: 15 amino acids. The CDR3 nucleotides are TGTGCCACCAGCAGAGATCGACAGACTAATGAAAAACTGTTTTTT. As protein: CATSRDRQTNEKLFF. The complete variable domain, with remaining parts taken from reference TRBV15 and TRBJ1-4, reads DAMVIQNPRYQVTQFGKPVTLSCSQTLNHNVMYWYQQKSSQAPKLLFHYYDKDFNNEADTPDNFQSRRPNTSFCFLDIRSPGLGDTAMYLCATSRDRQTNEKLFFGSGTQLSVL.

The CDR3 DNA sequence: TGTGCCAGCAGGGACACGGGCCCAGATACGCAGTATTTT. Translated, it gives CASRDTGPDTQYF. The rearrangement links TRBV5-4 to TRBJ2-3, with a possible D match to TRBD1 (5 bases). CDR1 SGHNT and CDR2 YYREEE come from the germline V gene (reference sequence). The V end lost 5 bases, the J end lost 4 bases, and 11 bases lay between the germline ends. This CDR3 contains 13 residues.

The chain has TRBV5-1 and TRBJ2-7; 9 bases are a match to TRBD1. J was trimmed by 6 bases and V by 0 bases; bases with no gene match: 7. Germline assignment: CDR1 SGHRS and CDR2 YFSETQ. The CDR3 has 15 residues. CDR3 region: CASSLVGGQGGEQYF. The CDR3 bases are TGCGCCAGCAGCTTGGTCGGGGGACAGGGTGGCGAGCAGTACTTC.